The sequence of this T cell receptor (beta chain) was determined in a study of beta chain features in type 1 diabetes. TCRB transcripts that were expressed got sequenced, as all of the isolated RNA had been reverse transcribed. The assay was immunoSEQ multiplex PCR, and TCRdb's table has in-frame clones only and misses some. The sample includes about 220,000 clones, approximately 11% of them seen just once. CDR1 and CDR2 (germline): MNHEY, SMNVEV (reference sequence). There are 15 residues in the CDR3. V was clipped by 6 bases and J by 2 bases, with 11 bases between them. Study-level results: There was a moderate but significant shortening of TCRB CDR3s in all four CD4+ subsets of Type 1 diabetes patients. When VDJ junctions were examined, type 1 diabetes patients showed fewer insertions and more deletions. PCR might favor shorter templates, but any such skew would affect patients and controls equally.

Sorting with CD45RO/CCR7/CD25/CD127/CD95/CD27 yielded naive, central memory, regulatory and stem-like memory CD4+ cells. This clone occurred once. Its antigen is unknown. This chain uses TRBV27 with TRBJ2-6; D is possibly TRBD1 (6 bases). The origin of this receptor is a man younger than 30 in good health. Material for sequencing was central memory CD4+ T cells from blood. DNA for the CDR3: TGTGCCAGCAGAACCGGGACACCTGGGGCCAACGTCCTGACTTTC. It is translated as CASRTGTPGANVLTF.